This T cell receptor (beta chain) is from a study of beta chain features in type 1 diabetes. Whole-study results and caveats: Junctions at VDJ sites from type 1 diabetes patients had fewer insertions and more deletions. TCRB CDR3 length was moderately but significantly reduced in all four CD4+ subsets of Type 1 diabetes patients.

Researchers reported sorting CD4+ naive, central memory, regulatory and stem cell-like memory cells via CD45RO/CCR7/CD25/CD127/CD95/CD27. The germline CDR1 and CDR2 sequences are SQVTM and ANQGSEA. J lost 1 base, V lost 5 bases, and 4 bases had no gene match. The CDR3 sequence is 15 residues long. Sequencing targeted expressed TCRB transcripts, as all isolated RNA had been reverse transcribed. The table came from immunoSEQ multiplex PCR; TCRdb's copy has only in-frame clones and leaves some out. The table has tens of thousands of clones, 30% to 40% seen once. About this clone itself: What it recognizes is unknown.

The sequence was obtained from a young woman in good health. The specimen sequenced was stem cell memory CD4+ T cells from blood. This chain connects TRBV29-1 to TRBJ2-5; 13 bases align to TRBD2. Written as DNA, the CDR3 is TGCAGCGTTCGCCGACTAGCGGGGGGCCAAGAGACCCAGTACTTC. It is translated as CSVRRLAGGQETQYF. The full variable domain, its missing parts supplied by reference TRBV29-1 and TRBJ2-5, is SAVISQKPSRDICQRGTSLTIQCQVDSQVTMMFWYRQQPGQSLTLIATANQGSEATYESGFVIDKFPISRPNLTFSTLTVSNMSPEDSSIYLCSVRRLAGGQETQYFGPGTRLLVL.